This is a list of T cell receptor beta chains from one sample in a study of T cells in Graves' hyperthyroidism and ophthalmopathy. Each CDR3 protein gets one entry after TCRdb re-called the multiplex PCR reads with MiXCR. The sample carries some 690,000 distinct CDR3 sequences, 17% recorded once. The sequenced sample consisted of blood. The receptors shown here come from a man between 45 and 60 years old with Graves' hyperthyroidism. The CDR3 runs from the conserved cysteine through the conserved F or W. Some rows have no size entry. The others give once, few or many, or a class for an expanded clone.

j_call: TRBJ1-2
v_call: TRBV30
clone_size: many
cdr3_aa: CAWSFRDRVFGYTF

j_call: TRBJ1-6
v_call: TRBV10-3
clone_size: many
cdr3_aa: CATSRQVDNSPLHF

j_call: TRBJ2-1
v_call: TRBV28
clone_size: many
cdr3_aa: CASSFKTSGYNEQFF

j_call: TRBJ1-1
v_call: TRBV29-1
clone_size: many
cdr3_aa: CSAEDGNTEAFF

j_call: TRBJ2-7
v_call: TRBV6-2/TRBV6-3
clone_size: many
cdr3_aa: CASSYPDSRYEQYF

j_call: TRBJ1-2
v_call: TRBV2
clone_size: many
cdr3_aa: CASSQRANMGTGGQGYTF

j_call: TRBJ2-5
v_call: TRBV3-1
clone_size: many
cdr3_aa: CASSQQGGSLETQYF

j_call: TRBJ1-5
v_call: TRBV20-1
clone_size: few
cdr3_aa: CSARIRGYSNQPQHF

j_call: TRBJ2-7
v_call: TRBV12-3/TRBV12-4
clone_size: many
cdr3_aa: CASSLNSLTYEQYF

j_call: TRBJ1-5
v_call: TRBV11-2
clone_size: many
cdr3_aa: CASSLQAYSNQPQHF

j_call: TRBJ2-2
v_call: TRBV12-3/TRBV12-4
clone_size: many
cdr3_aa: CASSFTTGELFF

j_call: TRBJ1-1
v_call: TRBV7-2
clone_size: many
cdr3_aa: CASSQWENEAFF

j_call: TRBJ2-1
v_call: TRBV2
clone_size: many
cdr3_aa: CASSSEGLASNEQFF

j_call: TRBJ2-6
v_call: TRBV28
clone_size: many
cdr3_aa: CASSDEGTGANVLTF

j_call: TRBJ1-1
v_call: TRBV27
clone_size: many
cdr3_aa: CASSLHQNTEAFF

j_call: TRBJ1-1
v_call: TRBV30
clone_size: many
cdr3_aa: CAWSGTGNTEAFF

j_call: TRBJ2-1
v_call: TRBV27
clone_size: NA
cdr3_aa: CASSQTDFPNEQFF

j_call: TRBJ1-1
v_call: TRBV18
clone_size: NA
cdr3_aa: CASSPVTENTEAFF

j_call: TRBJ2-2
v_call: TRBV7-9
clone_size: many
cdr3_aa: CASTKRSLAGVGGELFF

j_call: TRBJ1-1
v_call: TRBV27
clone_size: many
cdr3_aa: CASSKGQGDTEAFF

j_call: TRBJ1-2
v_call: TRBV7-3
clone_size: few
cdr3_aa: CASSLTGGQGASSYGYTF

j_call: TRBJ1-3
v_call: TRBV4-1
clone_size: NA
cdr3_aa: CASSPRPGQSNTIYF

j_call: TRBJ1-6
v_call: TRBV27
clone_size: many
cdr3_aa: CASSFRESNSPLHF

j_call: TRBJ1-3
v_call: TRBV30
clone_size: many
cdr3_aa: CAWSLLDGDTIYF

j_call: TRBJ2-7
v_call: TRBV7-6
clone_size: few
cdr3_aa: CASSSSYCDGNYEQYF

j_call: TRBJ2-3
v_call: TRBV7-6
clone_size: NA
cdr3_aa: CASSLVPTSGNTDTQYF

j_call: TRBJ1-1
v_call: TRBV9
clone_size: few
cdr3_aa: CASSPLGRMNTEAFF

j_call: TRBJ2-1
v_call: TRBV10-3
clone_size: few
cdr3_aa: CAISEEAGNLYNEQFF

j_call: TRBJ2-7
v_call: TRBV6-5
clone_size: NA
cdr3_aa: CASSYSGLAREQYF

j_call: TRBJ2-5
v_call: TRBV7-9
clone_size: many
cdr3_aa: CASSLWSVQETQYF

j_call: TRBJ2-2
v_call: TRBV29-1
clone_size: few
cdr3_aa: CSVERLAEGTGELFF

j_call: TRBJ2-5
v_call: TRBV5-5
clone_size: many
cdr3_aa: CASSLGQGDLETQYF

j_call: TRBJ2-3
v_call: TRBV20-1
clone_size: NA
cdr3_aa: CSGRPTSGNLYTQYF

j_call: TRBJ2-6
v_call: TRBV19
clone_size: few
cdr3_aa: CASSRPGSSGTNVLTF

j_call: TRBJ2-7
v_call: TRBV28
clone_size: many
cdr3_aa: CATEGTSGYEQYF

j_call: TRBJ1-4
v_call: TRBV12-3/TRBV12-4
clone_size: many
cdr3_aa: CASSRQRAGEELFF

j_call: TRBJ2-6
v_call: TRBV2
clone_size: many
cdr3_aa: CASRHKIRTSGSGANVLTF

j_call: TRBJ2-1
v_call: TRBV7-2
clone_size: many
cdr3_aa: CASRRDSSNEQFF

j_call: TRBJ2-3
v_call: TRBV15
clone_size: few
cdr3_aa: CATSNGRAGRSKDTQYF

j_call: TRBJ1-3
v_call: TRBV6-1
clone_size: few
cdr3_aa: CASSRDRRYSGNTIYF

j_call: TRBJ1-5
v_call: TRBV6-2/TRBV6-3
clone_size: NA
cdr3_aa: CASGPGGINQPQHF

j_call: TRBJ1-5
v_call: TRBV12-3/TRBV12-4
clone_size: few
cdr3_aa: CASERTGGNQPQHF

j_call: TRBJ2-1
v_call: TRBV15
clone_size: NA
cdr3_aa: CATSRDMQTSWLNEQFF

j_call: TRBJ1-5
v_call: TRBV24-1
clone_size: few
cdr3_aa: CATSDGLSRQPQHF

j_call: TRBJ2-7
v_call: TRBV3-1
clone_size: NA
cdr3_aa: CASSQELPGTYEQYF

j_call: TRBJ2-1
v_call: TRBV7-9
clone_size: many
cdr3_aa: CASSLVSRDEQFF

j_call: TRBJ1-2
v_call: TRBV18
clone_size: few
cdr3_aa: CASSLWGADYGYTF

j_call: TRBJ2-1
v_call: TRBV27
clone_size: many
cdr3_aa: CASSLLGTSGSYEQFF

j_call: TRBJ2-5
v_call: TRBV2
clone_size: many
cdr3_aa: CATGRGIGETQYF

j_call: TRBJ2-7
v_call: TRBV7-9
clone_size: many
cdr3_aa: CASSLGAGESYEQYF

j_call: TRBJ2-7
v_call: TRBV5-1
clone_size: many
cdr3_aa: CASSLGYGAEQYF

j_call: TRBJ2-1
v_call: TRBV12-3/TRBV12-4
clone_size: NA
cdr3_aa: CASSLGGVRYPSSYNEQFF

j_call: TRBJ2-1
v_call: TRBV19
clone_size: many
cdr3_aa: CASSILLAGFDEQFF